The next 27 T cell receptor beta chains were all read from a single sample in a study of immune heterogeneity within non-small cell lung tumors. The authors amplified TCR beta CDR3 by multiplex PCR with 32 V and 13 J primers. TCRdb redid the calling of the multiplex PCR reads with MiXCR, one entry per CDR3 protein. The sample includes about 2,100 distinct CDR3 sequences, 20% to 30% seen only once; the top ten take roughly 15%. At around 600 ng per sample, bulk tumor genomic DNA provided the template. During surgery, several far-apart biopsies were obtained from every primary tumor. These patients got curative surgery after being newly diagnosed with untreated non-small cell lung cancer. The sequenced sample was lung tumor tissue. These receptors were obtained from a man in his sixties with non-small cell lung cancer.

In this sample, this clonotype is medium-sized (0.01 to 0.1%). The rearrangement links TRBV29-1 to TRBJ2-7; possible D gene TRBD2, 7 bases. The V and J ends lost 0 bases and 3 bases respectively, with 15 bases between them. CDR1 is SQVTM and CDR2 is ANQGSEA in the germline V gene. The CDR3 has 15 amino acids. CDR3 sequence (DNA): TGCAGCGTTGAAGATCCGGGGAGGGGGGGCTACGAGCAGTACTTC. It translates to CSVEDPGRGGYEQYF.

Judged by abundance, this clonotype is medium-sized (0.01 to 0.1%). This chain uses TRBV27 with TRBJ1-2, with a possible D match to TRBD1 (6 bases). V was cut by 5 bases and J by 4 bases, with 17 bases left in between. Germline V CDR1 and CDR2: MNHEY, SMNVEV (reference sequence). The CDR3 covers 15 residues. This CDR3 is CASSRRQDGSYGYTF. CDR3 DNA: TGTGCCAGCAGTAGACGACAGGATGGGAGCTATGGCTACACCTTC.

The chain couples TRBV14 to TRBJ2-5; possible D gene TRBD1, 5 bases. Germline CDR1 and CDR2: SGHDN and FVKESK. V lost 3 bases to trimming and J lost 5 bases, with 13 bases between them. This CDR3 is built from 14 residues. CDR3 protein: CASSHTQGWETQYF. CDR3 nucleotides: TGTGCCAGCAGCCACACTCAGGGATGGGAGACCCAGTACTTC.

By its share, this clonotype is medium-sized. The gene calls are TRBV6-1 and TRBJ1-2; tentatively, D is TRBD1 (5 bases). Germline V lookup: CDR1 MNHNS, CDR2 SASEGT. With 7 bases removed from V and 4 bases from J, the gap between germline ends came to 19 bases. The CDR3 is 15 amino acids. This CDR3 is CASIPQQRDLYGYTF. Here the CDR3 DNA reads TGTGCCAGCATACCCCAGCAGCGGGACCTCTATGGCTACACCTTC.

A few counts support this clonotype. V and J are TRBV7-9 and TRBJ2-6; D perhaps matches TRBD2 (5 bases). Germline lookup yields CDR1 SEHNR and CDR2 FQNEAQ (reference sequence). The CDR3 spans 15 residues. Trimming cost V 3 bases and J 4 bases, with 10 bases left between them. CDR3 residues: CASSFPGVGANVLTF. Here the CDR3 DNA reads TGTGCCAGCAGCTTCCCCGGGGTCGGGGCCAACGTCCTGACTTTC.

The chain links TRBV29-1 to TRBJ2-3; no clear D gene. CDR3 length: 13 amino acids. The V end lost 0 bases, the J end lost 0 bases, and 4 bases lay between the germline ends. Per germline, CDR1 SQVTM and CDR2 ANQGSEA. The CDR3 spells CSVEERSTDTQYF. The CDR3 region has the DNA TGCAGCGTTGAAGAGAGAAGCACAGATACGCAGTATTTT.

The V gene is TRBV11-2, the J gene TRBJ2-4, with D unresolved. The V gene's germline CDR1 is SGHAT and CDR2 FQNNGV. The CDR3 extends over 13 amino acids. Trimming took off 5 bases at V and 9 bases at J, with 14 bases between the two ends. CDR3 residues: CASSHGSTGIQYF. DNA for the CDR3: TGTGCCAGCAGCCACGGGTCCACGGGCATTCAGTACTTC.

In this sample, this clonotype turned up a few times. The chain couples TRBV2 to TRBJ1-5, with D perhaps TRBD1 (5 bases). V lost 3 bases to trimming and J lost 9 bases, with 18 bases between them. There are 15 residues in the CDR3. CDR1 is SNHLY and CDR2 is FYNNEI in the germline V gene. DNA of the CDR3: TGTGCCAGCAGTGATCGCGCAGGGTCCCCCGGGCCCCAGCATTTT. Its protein is CASSDRAGSPGPQHF.

Worth noting for this clonotype: This may be a read error: a much more frequent sequence differs by one nucleotide. The V call is TRBV5-1, the J call TRBJ2-1; D is unresolved. This CDR3 contains 12 residues. Germline loops: CDR1 SGHRS, CDR2 YFSETQ. The CDR3 DNA reads as TGCGCCAGCAGCTTGGTTTTCGATGAGCAGTGCTTC. It is translated as CASSLVFDEQCF.

This clonotype is labeled medium-sized. J is TRBJ1-1 and V is TRBV29-1; 7 bases align to TRBD1. Trimming took 7 bases from V and 7 from J; bases not matched to a gene: 6. Germline values: CDR1 SQVTM, CDR2 ANQGSEA. The length of the CDR3 is 11 residues. CDR3 in amino acids: CSGRRDSEAFF. CDR3 DNA: TGCAGCGGGAGAAGGGACAGTGAAGCTTTCTTT.

Points on this clonotype: Germline and junction disagree at one end, which may indicate a read error. This chain joins TRBV28 and TRBJ2-7; 8 bases are a match to TRBD1. Germline V gives CDR1 MDHEN, CDR2 SYDVKM. The CDR3 has 15 residues. The CDR3 coding sequence is TGCGCCTGCAGAGCGGACAGGGCCAGTTCGAGGGAGCAGTACTTC. Translated: CACRADRASSREQYF.

Within the sample, this clonotype is medium-sized. This chain connects TRBV5-1 to TRBJ1-1; weak D call: TRBD1 (6 bases). This CDR3 is 12 amino acids long. Deletions cut 5 bases from V and 5 bases from J, with 10 bases between. Germline V gives CDR1 SGHRS, CDR2 YFSETQ. The CDR3 here is CASRIGTTEAFF. As DNA, the CDR3 is TGCGCCAGCAGGATTGGGACAACTGAAGCTTTCTTT.

This chain connects TRBV11-2 to TRBJ2-1; D not resolved. This CDR3 region has 13 residues. Trimming pared 5 bases from V and 4 bases from J, leaving 9 bases between. Germline V gives CDR1 SGHAT, CDR2 FQNNGV. CDR3 sequence (DNA): TGTGCCAGCAGCCGATTGGAGTACAATGAGCAGTTCTTC. Its translation is CASSRLEYNEQFF.

This clonotype is termed medium-sized. The V call is TRBV6-1, the J call TRBJ2-7; no reliable D call. The CDR3 sequence is 16 residues long. The germline CDR1 and CDR2 sequences are MNHNS and SASEGT. V lost 0 bases and J 0 bases, leaving 12 bases between the germline ends. CDR3 DNA: TGTGCCAGCAGTGAAGCAGGGTGGCGTGTCTCCTACGAGCAGTACTTC. Protein sequence: CASSEAGWRVSYEQYF.

As to this clonotype: At one end, the junction sequence differs from germline, possibly due to a read error. The V gene is TRBV3-1, the J gene TRBJ2-5, with D perhaps TRBD1 (6 bases). This CDR3 is built from 14 residues. CDR1 LGHDT and CDR2 YNNKEL come from the germline V gene (reference sequence). In DNA form, the CDR3 reads TGTGCCAACAGCCCTTGGGGGCGCGGGGAGACCCAGTACTTC. Protein product: CANSPWGRGETQYF.

This clonotype was picked up a small number of times. The CDR3 nucleotides are TGTGCCGCGGGGACAGGCGATACCAATCAGCCCCAGCATTTT. Translating it yields CAAGTGDTNQPQHF. This chain connects TRBV10-3 to TRBJ1-5; 8 bases fit TRBD1. V lost 11 bases to trimming and J lost 3 bases; unmatched junction nucleotides: 9. The CDR3 runs to 14 residues. From germline, CDR1 is ENHRY and CDR2 SYGVKD.

This clonotype was seen a few times. The rearrangement joins TRBV6-1 to TRBJ2-2; maybe TRBD2 (5 bases). The V and J ends lost 4 bases and 1 base respectively, with 13 bases between them. Germline-derived CDR1 and CDR2 are MNHNS and SASEGT. This CDR3 has 16 residues. The CDR3 spells CASSAWRQVNTGELFF. The CDR3 DNA is TGTGCCAGCAGTGCCTGGAGGCAGGTGAACACCGGGGAGCTGTTTTTT.

Relative to its sample, this clonotype is large (0.1 to 1%). The chain uses TRBV2 and TRBJ1-5; D not certain. CDR1 SNHLY and CDR2 FYNNEI come from the germline V gene. This CDR3 comprises 14 residues. V gave up 1 base and J gave up 0 bases, with 4 bases separating them. CDR3: CASSEVSSNQPQHF. CDR3 coding DNA: TGTGCCAGCAGTGAAGTCAGTAGCAATCAGCCCCAGCATTTT.

The V and J genes are TRBV29-1 and TRBJ1-5, with D possibly matching TRBD1 (6 bases). Trimming took 4 bases from V and 3 from J, leaving 10 bases between them. Germline values: CDR1 SQVTM, CDR2 ANQGSEA. This CDR3 has 13 residues. This chain's CDR3 is CSVAQGLNQPQHF. CDR3 DNA sequence: TGCAGCGTTGCACAGGGTCTCAATCAGCCCCAGCATTTT.

By proportion, this clonotype is medium-sized. V is TRBV7-2 and J is TRBJ1-2, with D perhaps TRBD1 (5 bases). The CDR3 consists of 13 residues. V was pared by 3 bases and J by 10 bases, with 15 bases between. CDR1 and CDR2 (germline): SGHTA, FQGNSA. The CDR3, as DNA: TGTGCCAGCAGCTTTAGATCCAGGGAGAACTACACCTTC. Its translation is CASSFRSRENYTF.

Judged by abundance, this clonotype is large. CDR3 region: CANGAGGATEAFF. The DNA of the CDR3 is TGTGCCAACGGTGCAGGGGGGGCCACTGAAGCTTTCTTT. V is TRBV2 and J is TRBJ1-1; 7 bases line up with TRBD1. The germline gives CDR1 SNHLY, CDR2 FYNNEI. The CDR3 extends over 13 amino acids. The ends lost 10 bases at V and 4 bases at J; junction bases unmatched: 9.

The chain carries TRBV5-6 and TRBJ1-5; D unclear. Germline V gene data show CDR1 as SGHDT and CDR2 as YYEEEE. V lost 1 base and J lost 4, with 3 bases in between. The CDR3 is 12 amino acids. The CDR3 here is CASSLQNQPQHF. The CDR3 region has the DNA TGTGCCAGCAGCTTGCAGAATCAGCCCCAGCATTTT.

In its sample, this clonotype is medium-sized (0.01 to 0.1%). V gene TRBV5-1 combines with J gene TRBJ2-7; D gene uncertain. CDR1 and CDR2 from the germline V gene are SGHRS and YFSETQ. V lost 0 bases, J lost 4 bases, and 8 bases lay in between. CDR3 length: 13 residues. CDR3 sequence (DNA): TGCGCCAGCAGCTTGGCCGCGACATACGAGCAGTACTTC. This encodes CASSLAATYEQYF.

This clonotype ranks as medium-sized. This rearrangement joins TRBV6-1 to TRBJ1-1, with D perhaps TRBD1 (5 bases). V was pared by 8 bases and J by 1 base, with 8 bases between. The CDR3 is made up of 12 amino acids. Germline values: CDR1 MNHNS, CDR2 SASEGT. Here the CDR3 reads CASGDRNTEAFF. The CDR3 DNA sequence: TGTGCCAGCGGCGACAGGAACACTGAAGCTTTCTTT.

This clonotype is categorized as medium-sized. The chain couples TRBV14 to TRBJ1-1; maybe TRBD1 (5 bases). V lost 4 bases to trimming and J lost 1 base, with 10 bases between them. CDR3 size: 14 residues. Per germline, CDR1 SGHDN and CDR2 FVKESK. CDR3 coding DNA: TGTGCCAGCAGCCTCGGGGGGGGGAACACTGAAGCTTTCTTT. It is translated as CASSLGGGNTEAFF. Drawing the rest from reference TRBV14 and TRBJ1-1, the complete variable domain is EAGVTQFPSHSVIEKGQTVTLRCDPISGHDNLYWYRRVMGKEIKFLLHFVKESKQDESGMPNNRFLAERTGGTYSTLKVQPAELEDSGVYFCASSLGGGNTEAFFGQGTRLTVV.

A remark on this clonotype: The conserved phenylalanine or tryptophan is not found at the CDR3 terminus, so this likely reflects a read error. It is unclear where the CDR3 begins or ends on the DNA, so no DNA is shown, and the CDR3 is as TCRdb lists it. The chain links TRBV11-2 to TRBJ2-3; the D call in the table, TRBD2, was not verified against the DNA. The CDR3 sequence runs 19 residues, both termini included. CDR1 SGHAT and CDR2 FQNNGV come from the germline V gene. The CDR3 loop is CASSLVVRLAGTHEQYFGP.

This clonotype was seen a handful of times. The gene calls are TRBV6-5 and TRBJ2-7; unclear D gene. The CDR3 runs to 10 residues. The ends were cut back, 1 base at V and 6 bases at J, with 1 base in the middle. Germline V gives CDR1 MNHEY, CDR2 SVGAGI. CDR3 in amino acids: CASSYCEQYF. The CDR3 nucleotides read TGTGCCAGCAGTTACTGCGAGCAGTACTTC.